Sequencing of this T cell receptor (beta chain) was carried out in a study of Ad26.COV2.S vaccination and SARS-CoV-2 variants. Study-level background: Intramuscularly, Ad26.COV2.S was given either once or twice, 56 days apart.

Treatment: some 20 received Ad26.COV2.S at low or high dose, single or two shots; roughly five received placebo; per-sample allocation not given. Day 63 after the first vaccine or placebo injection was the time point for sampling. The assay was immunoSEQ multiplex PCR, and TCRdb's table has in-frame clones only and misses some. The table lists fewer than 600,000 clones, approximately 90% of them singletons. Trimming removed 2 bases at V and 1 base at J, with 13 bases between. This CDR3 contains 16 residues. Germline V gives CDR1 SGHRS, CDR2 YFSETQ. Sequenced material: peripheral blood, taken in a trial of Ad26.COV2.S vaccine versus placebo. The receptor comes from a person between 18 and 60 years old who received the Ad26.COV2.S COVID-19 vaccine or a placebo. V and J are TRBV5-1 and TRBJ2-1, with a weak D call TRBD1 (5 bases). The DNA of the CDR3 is TGCGCCAGCAGCTTCGTTGATCCAGGGTCCTACAATGAGCAGTTCTTC. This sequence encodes CASSFVDPGSYNEQFF.